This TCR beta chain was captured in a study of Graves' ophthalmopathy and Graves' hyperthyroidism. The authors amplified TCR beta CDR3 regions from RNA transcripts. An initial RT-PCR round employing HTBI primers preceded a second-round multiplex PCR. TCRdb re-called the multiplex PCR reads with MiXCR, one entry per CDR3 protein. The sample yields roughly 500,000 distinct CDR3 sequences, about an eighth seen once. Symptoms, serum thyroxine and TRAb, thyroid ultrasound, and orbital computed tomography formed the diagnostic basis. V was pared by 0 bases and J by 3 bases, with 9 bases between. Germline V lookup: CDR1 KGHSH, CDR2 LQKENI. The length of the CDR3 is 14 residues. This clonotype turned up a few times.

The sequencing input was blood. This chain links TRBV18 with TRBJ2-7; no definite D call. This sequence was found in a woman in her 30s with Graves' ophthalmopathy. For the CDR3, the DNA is TGTGCCAGCTCACCACCGGGTCTGATCTACGAGCAGTACTTC. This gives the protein CASSPPGLIYEQYF.